These 4 T cell receptor beta chains originate from one sample sequenced in a study of breast tumors, draining lymph nodes, adjacent tissues. TCRdb passed the multiplex PCR reads through MiXCR, listing each CDR3 protein once. The sample lists over 60,000 distinct CDR3 sequences, about 40% occurring once. Sequenced sample: breast tumor tissue. The receptors originated from a female donor with breast cancer. Some clones in this sample may be carry-over from other donors' samples.

This clonotype was detected ten times or more. This sequence joins TRBV6-5 and TRBJ1-2; maybe TRBD1 (6 bases). Germline loops: CDR1 MNHEY, CDR2 SVGAGI. The V and J ends lost 0 bases and 5 bases respectively, with 10 bases between them. There are 14 residues in the CDR3. DNA of the CDR3: TGTGCCAGCAGTTACTCAACAGGGTTGTATGGCTACACCTTC. Translation: CASSYSTGLYGYTF.

In its sample, this clonotype was seen many times. V usage is TRBV7-8 and J usage is TRBJ2-3; D may be TRBD2 (5 bases). V was pared by 5 bases and J by 1 base, with 16 bases between. The CDR3 is 16 residues long. The V gene's germline CDR1 is SGHVS and CDR2 FQNEAQ. CDR3 sequence: CASSPAAGIRTDTQYF. The DNA of the CDR3 is TGTGCCAGCAGCCCCGCCGCGGGTATTCGCACAGATACGCAGTATTTT.

As to this clonotype: A much larger clone differs by one base, so this may be a read error. The V and J genes are TRBV18 and TRBJ2-1, with D possibly TRBD2 on 5 matching bases. CDR1 is KGHSH, CDR2 LQKENI, per germline. The CDR3 length is 12 residues. Trimming left V 11 bases short and J 5 bases short, with 13 bases between. DNA for the CDR3: TGTGCCGGTCGAGGAGCGGACAATGAGCAGTTCTTC. Translated: CAGRGADNEQFF.

This clonotype was seen many times. The chain combines TRBV6-1 with TRBJ2-1, with D unresolved. This CDR3 is built from 13 residues. Germline V CDR1 and CDR2: MNHNS, SASEGT. V was shortened by 8 bases and J by 3 bases, with 11 bases between the two germline ends. CDR3 sequence (DNA): TGTGCCAGCCAGCAGATAAGCTACAATGAGCAGTTCTTC. Translating it yields CASQQISYNEQFF.